These 16 T cell receptor beta chains were all obtained from the same sample, sequenced in a study of cytomegalovirus exposure and HLA in healthy donors (dated by TCRdb to about 2017). Preparation of the library involved the immunoSEQ multiplex PCR assay. TCRdb re-hosts the immuneACCESS table, in-frame sequences only. Its copies lack some clones; in the studies checked, an unresolved V gene accounts for under half of them, and the cause for the rest is not known. The sample table holds roughly 70,000 clones, of which 90% to 95% were seen once. The ten largest clones capture 1.5% to 1.9% of the sample. Sequenced sample: PBMCs. The receptors shown here come from a young man in good health and CMV-seropositive.

This sequence joins TRBV5-6 and TRBJ2-2; 10 bases are shared with TRBD1. The ends lost 5 bases at V and 3 bases at J; junction bases unmatched: 4. The CDR3 contains 15 residues. Germline V gives CDR1 SGHDT, CDR2 YYEEEE. The CDR3 loop is CASRPGTGDTGELFF. CDR3 DNA: TGTGCCAGCAGACCCGGGACAGGGGACACCGGGGAGCTGTTTTTT.

The J gene is TRBJ2-5, the V gene TRBV6-5, with a weak D call TRBD1 (5 bases). The CDR3 spans 13 residues. Germline V gene lookup returns CDR1 MNHEY and CDR2 SVGAGI. Trimming left V 0 bases short and J 4 bases short, with 6 bases between. The CDR3 spells CASSYSTVETQYF. Written as DNA, the CDR3 is TGTGCCAGCAGTTACTCGACAGTAGAGACCCAGTACTTC.

J is TRBJ2-1 and V is TRBV2; 10 bases fit TRBD2. Germline trimming cut 6 bases from V and 8 bases from J; bases unmatched to any gene: 7. Per the germline V gene, CDR1 is SNHLY and CDR2 is FYNNEI. The CDR3 consists of 14 residues. CDR3 loop: CASSATSGNDEQFF. For the CDR3, the DNA is TGTGCCAGCAGCGCTACTAGCGGGAATGATGAGCAGTTCTTC. Full variable domain (missing parts from reference TRBV2 and TRBJ2-1): EPEVTQTPSHQVTQMGQEVILRCVPISNHLYFYWYRQILGQKVEFLVSFYNNEISEKSEIFDDQFSVERPDGSNFTLKIRSTKLEDSAMYFCASSATSGNDEQFFGPGTRLTVL.

The chain carries TRBV5-4 and TRBJ2-3, with D possibly matching TRBD2 (6 bases). V dropped 1 base and J dropped 1 base, with 19 bases sitting between them. The CDR3 extends over 18 amino acids. Germline lookup yields CDR1 SGHNT and CDR2 YYREEE (reference sequence). The CDR3, as DNA: TGTGCCAGCAGCTTGATGACCTCGGGACTCGGCGGCACAGATACGCAGTATTTT. Its protein product is CASSLMTSGLGGTDTQYF.

This rearrangement joins TRBV29-1 to TRBJ2-5; the match to TRBD1 covers 7 bases. Germline CDR1 SQVTM, CDR2 ANQGSEA. V shed 6 bases and J 5 bases; nucleotides not matched to a gene: 12. CDR3 size: 14 residues. This CDR3 reads CSVDTHRGEETQYF. CDR3 bases: TGCAGCGTAGATACCCACAGGGGAGAGGAGACCCAGTACTTC. Supplemented by reference TRBV29-1 and TRBJ2-5, the full variable domain reads SAVISQKPSRDICQRGTSLTIQCQVDSQVTMMFWYRQQPGQSLTLIATANQGSEATYESGFVIDKFPISRPNLTFSTLTVSNMSPEDSSIYLCSVDTHRGEETQYFGPGTRLLVL.

J is TRBJ2-7 and V is TRBV2; 7 nucleotides agree with TRBD2. The V gene's germline CDR1 is SNHLY and CDR2 FYNNEI. Unmatched junction bases numbered 8, after V lost 5 bases and J lost 7 bases. This CDR3 has 13 amino acids. The CDR3 coding sequence is TGTGCCAGCAGTCAGAGCGGGAACGGTGAGCAGTACTTC. Amino acid sequence: CASSQSGNGEQYF. The full variable domain, its missing parts supplied by reference TRBV2 and TRBJ2-7, is EPEVTQTPSHQVTQMGQEVILRCVPISNHLYFYWYRQILGQKVEFLVSFYNNEISEKSEIFDDQFSVERPDGSNFTLKIRSTKLEDSAMYFCASSQSGNGEQYFGPGTRLTVT.

The chain recombines TRBV5-1 with TRBJ1-1; no reliable D call. CDR3 length: 14 residues. Per the germline V gene, CDR1 is SGHRS and CDR2 is YFSETQ. V was shortened by 4 bases and J by 1 base, with 11 bases between the two germline ends. DNA of the CDR3: TGCGCCAGCAGCGAGTACTCTAGGAACACTGAAGCTTTCTTT. Protein sequence: CASSEYSRNTEAFF.

The chain recombines TRBV7-9 with TRBJ2-7; 7 positions agree with TRBD2. V lost 5 bases, J lost 7 bases, and 11 bases stayed unmatched. Looked up from germline, CDR1 is SEHNR and CDR2 is FQNEAQ (reference sequence). This CDR3 contains 14 residues. The CDR3 sequence: CASSPQEGAGEQYF. As DNA, the CDR3 is TGTGCCAGCAGCCCCCAGGAGGGAGCGGGAGAGCAGTACTTC. The full variable domain, with the rest looked up from reference TRBV7-9 and TRBJ2-7, is DTGVSQNPRHKITKRGQNVTFRCDPISEHNRLYWYRQTLGQGPEFLTYFQNEAQLEKSRLLSDRFSAERPKGSFSTLEIQRTEQGDSAMYLCASSPQEGAGEQYFGPGTRLTVT.

The chain recombines TRBV18 with TRBJ1-4; 7 positions match TRBD1. Unmatched junction bases numbered 6, after V lost 0 bases and J lost 8 bases. From germline, CDR1 is KGHSH and CDR2 LQKENI. This CDR3 is built from 15 residues. CDR3 region: CASSPPGTVREKLFF. In nucleotides, the CDR3 is TGTGCCAGCTCACCACCCGGGACAGTGAGGGAAAAACTGTTTTTT.

This chain connects TRBV2 to TRBJ2-1, with no clear D. V was trimmed by 1 base and J by 5 bases, leaving 6 bases between them. This CDR3 comprises 13 residues. Per germline, CDR1 SNHLY and CDR2 FYNNEI. In nucleotides, the CDR3 is TGTGCCAGCAGTGAAGACAGACACAATGAGCAGTTCTTC. Its protein is CASSEDRHNEQFF.

The genes are TRBV6-5 and TRBJ1-5; D is ambiguous. This CDR3 has 12 residues. V shed 4 bases and J shed 4 bases, with 5 bases lying between them. The V gene's germline CDR1 is MNHEY and CDR2 SVGAGI. CDR3 in amino acids: CASSSPNQPQHF. CDR3 bases: TGTGCCAGCAGTTCCCCAAATCAGCCCCAGCATTTT.

The rearrangement links TRBV18 to TRBJ1-3; D ambiguous. Trimming cost V 0 bases and J 0 bases, with 9 bases left between them. This CDR3 comprises 16 residues. The germline gives CDR1 KGHSH, CDR2 LQKENI. CDR3 nucleotides: TGTGCCAGCTCACCACCTAGAGGAGGCTCTGGAAACACCATATATTTT. Amino acids: CASSPPRGGSGNTIYF.

The genes are TRBV27 and TRBJ2-7, with 9 bases lining up with TRBD2. The CDR3 has 15 residues. Per the germline V gene, CDR1 is MNHEY and CDR2 is SMNVEV (reference sequence). V shed 3 bases, J shed 6 bases, and the junction held 9 bases outside the gene matches. This CDR3 is CASSFRGRAGVEQYF. CDR3 coding DNA: TGTGCCAGCAGTTTTCGCGGGAGGGCCGGTGTCGAGCAGTACTTC.

CDR3 region: CASSTGASSYEQYF. CDR3 nucleotides: TGTGCCAGCAGCACAGGGGCGAGCTCCTACGAGCAGTACTTC. V usage is TRBV6-5 and J usage is TRBJ2-7, with 7 bases lining up with TRBD1. This CDR3 spans 14 amino acids. Germline CDR1 MNHEY, CDR2 SVGAGI. V shed 6 bases, J shed 0 bases, and the junction held 5 bases outside the gene matches.

The chain recombines TRBV9 with TRBJ2-3; D is unclear. The germline V gene encodes CDR1 SGDLS and CDR2 YYNGEE. This CDR3 comprises 13 residues. V was pared by 2 bases and J by 4 bases, with 8 bases between. The CDR3 region has the DNA TGTGCCAGCAGCGTGGGCCTCCCAGATACGCAGTATTTT. Translated: CASSVGLPDTQYF.

This sequence joins TRBV27 and TRBJ2-5, with 9 bases lining up with TRBD1. The CDR3 is 12 amino acids. V lost 7 bases to trimming and J lost 7 bases; unmatched junction nucleotides: 4. Per the germline V gene, CDR1 is MNHEY and CDR2 is SMNVEV (reference sequence). This CDR3 reads CASKGQGPTQYF. Written as DNA, the CDR3 is TGTGCCAGCAAGGGACAGGGACCGACCCAGTACTTC.